This record concerns one TCR beta chain sequence. The target antigen is unknown. TRB rearrangements spanning V, D and J were amplified using mixed TRB-A/B primers. In TCRdb, the multiplex PCR reads were re-called with MiXCR into one record per CDR3 protein. In the table there are approximately 1,500 distinct CDR3 sequences, roughly 24% of which are singletons. This sample is part of a study of T cell repertoires in aging, cancer and after chemotherapy. TCR beta rearrangements were amplified from peripheral blood genomic DNA. Regarding the study as a whole: In cancer patients, declining TCR diversity with age involved lost richness and lost evenness.

The sequenced material came from blood. The receptor was isolated from a human donor in good health.

For the CDR3, the DNA is TGCAGTGCGCCGAGGGGTACAGGACGGGCCTTGGCCCAGTACTTC. This codes for CSAPRGTGRALAQYF. J is TRBJ2-5 and V is TRBV20-1; D is perhaps TRBD1 or TRBD2 (5 bases each). The V and J ends lost 6 bases and 9 bases respectively, with 26 bases between them. The CDR3 loop spans 15 amino acids. Germline CDR1 and CDR2: DFQATT and SNEGSKA (reference sequence).